The sequence of this T cell receptor (beta chain) was determined in a study of blood T cell repertoires in COVID-19. Recovered participants had two consecutive negative NP/OP PCR tests, healthcare professional clearance, or symptom resolution. The assay was immunoSEQ multiplex PCR, and TCRdb's table has in-frame clones only and misses some. The sample lists 350,000 to 450,000 clones, around 83% seen once, with about 5.4% in the top ten. The CDR3 consists of 15 residues. The germline CDR1 and CDR2 sequences are LGHDT and YNNKEL (reference sequence). The V end was cut by 1 base, the J end by 4 bases, with 11 bases between.

The source of this sequence is a woman between 45 and 60 years old who had recovered from COVID-19. The chain joins TRBV3-1 (or the pseudogene TRBV3-2) to TRBJ1-5; maybe TRBD1 (6 bases). The sample taken for sequencing was PBMCs or T cells enriched from blood (not recorded which). The CDR3 is CASSQGADRNQPQHF. CDR3 in DNA: TGTGCCAGCAGCCAAGGGGCAGACAGGAATCAGCCCCAGCATTTT.